The 6 T cell receptor beta chains listed next were all sequenced from one sample in a study of glioma-infiltrating T cells after dendritic cell vaccination. Regarding time point: after dendritic cell vaccination, including at tumor progression/relapse. Profiling relied on immunoSEQ multiplex PCR, and the TCRdb table lists in-frame clones only, not all of them. Of approximately 92,000 clones detected, over 80% appear once; the ten largest clones hold about 5%. Sequenced here: blood, sampled after dendritic cell vaccination. These receptors originate from a human donor with glioblastoma.

The chain joins TRBV6-5 to TRBJ2-1; 13 bases map to TRBD2. Germline assignment: CDR1 MNHEY and CDR2 SVGAGI. J gave up 10 bases and V 0 bases, and 3 bases lay outside the gene matches. This CDR3 has 15 residues. CDR3 protein: CASSYSSGLAGEQFF. In nucleotides, the CDR3 is TGTGCCAGCAGTTACTCCTCGGGACTAGCGGGGGAGCAGTTCTTC.

This sequence joins TRBV5-1 and TRBJ2-7, with 10 bases that match TRBD2. The V and J ends lost 6 bases and 3 bases, in that order; junction bases with no gene match: 9. Per germline, CDR1 SGHRS and CDR2 YFSETQ. The CDR3 runs 15 residues. CDR3 coding DNA: TGCGCCAGCACACCCGGACTAGCGGATAACTACGAGCAGTACTTC. Residues: CASTPGLADNYEQYF. Supplemented by reference TRBV5-1 and TRBJ2-7, the full variable domain reads KAGVTQTPRYLIKTRGQQVTLSCSPISGHRSVSWYQQTPGQGLQFLFEYFSETQRNKGNFPGRFSGRQFSNSRSEMNVSTLELGDSALYLCASTPGLADNYEQYFGPGTRLTVT.

The V and J genes are TRBV7-9 and TRBJ1-4; the match to TRBD1 covers 7 bases. CDR1 and CDR2 from the germline V gene are SEHNR and FQNEAQ (reference sequence). The CDR3 is 15 amino acids. V shed 5 bases and J 8 bases; nucleotides not matched to a gene: 11. The CDR3 is CASSPRQGLKEKLFF. CDR3 DNA: TGTGCCAGCAGCCCCAGACAGGGACTGAAGGAAAAACTGTTTTTT. The full variable domain, in which reference TRBV7-9 and TRBJ1-4 provide the parts outside the CDR3, is DTGVSQNPRHKITKRGQNVTFRCDPISEHNRLYWYRQTLGQGPEFLTYFQNEAQLEKSRLLSDRFSAERPKGSFSTLEIQRTEQGDSAMYLCASSPRQGLKEKLFFGSGTQLSVL.

J is TRBJ2-5 and V is TRBV6-1; tentative D call: TRBD1 (6 bases). Trimming stripped 0 bases from V and 6 bases from J, with 14 bases between. In germline, CDR1 is MNHNS, CDR2 SASEGT. CDR3 size: 15 residues. CDR3 sequence reads: CASSEARGRGKTQYF. As DNA, the CDR3 is TGTGCCAGCAGTGAAGCGCGTGGCAGGGGAAAGACCCAGTACTTC.

The rearrangement links TRBV7-9 to TRBJ2-1; 11 positions agree with TRBD1. V dropped 5 bases and J dropped 9; count of bases not matched to a gene: 12. The V gene's germline CDR1 is SEHNR and CDR2 FQNEAQ (reference sequence). CDR3 length: 16 amino acids. The CDR3 reads CASSTMDRGLSPEQFF. The DNA for the CDR3 is TGTGCCAGCAGCACGATGGACAGGGGGCTTTCTCCTGAGCAGTTCTTC.

The chain combines TRBV28 with TRBJ2-2, with TRBD2 identical over 7 bases. The CDR3 consists of 15 residues. CDR1 MDHEN and CDR2 SYDVKM come from the germline V gene. V lost 5 bases to trimming and J lost 2 bases; unmatched junction nucleotides: 5. The CDR3 nucleotides read TGTGCCAGCAGTAATCCGGGACTAAACACCGGGGAGCTGTTTTTT. Translated, it gives CASSNPGLNTGELFF.